This T cell receptor (beta chain) is from a study of T cell responses to AZD1222 COVID-19 vaccine. Some clones are missing from TCRdb's copy, which holds only in-frame ones; the method was immunoSEQ multiplex PCR. The sample lists 150,000 to 200,000 clones; less than 95% were seen once. The CDR3 sequence is 15 residues long. Germline V gene data show CDR1 as MNHEY and CDR2 as SVGEGT. Trimming took off 2 bases at V and 4 bases at J, with 12 bases between the two ends. The TCR was taken from an adult in good health. The chain is built from TRBV6-2 or TRBV6-3 and TRBJ1-3; TRBD1 might be the D (6 bases). The starting material was peripheral blood, obtained on day 0 of AZD1222 vaccination. The CDR3, as DNA: TGTGCCAGCAGTTACGGGGGGCTCGGAGGAAACACCATATATTTT. This encodes CASSYGGLGGNTIYF.